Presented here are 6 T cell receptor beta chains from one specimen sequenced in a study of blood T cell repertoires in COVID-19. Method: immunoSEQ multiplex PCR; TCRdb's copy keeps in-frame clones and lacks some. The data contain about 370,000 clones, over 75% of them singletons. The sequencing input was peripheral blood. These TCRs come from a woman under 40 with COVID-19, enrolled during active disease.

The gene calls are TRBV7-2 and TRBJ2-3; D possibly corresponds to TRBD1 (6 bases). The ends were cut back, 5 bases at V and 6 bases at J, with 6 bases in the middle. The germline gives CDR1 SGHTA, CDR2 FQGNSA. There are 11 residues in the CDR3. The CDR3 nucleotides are TGTGCCAGCAGCCAGGGGGATACGCAGTATTTT. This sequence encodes CASSQGDTQYF.

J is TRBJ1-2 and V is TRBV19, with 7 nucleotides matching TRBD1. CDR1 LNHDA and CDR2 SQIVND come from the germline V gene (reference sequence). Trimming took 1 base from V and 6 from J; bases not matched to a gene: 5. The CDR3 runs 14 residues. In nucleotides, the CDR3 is TGTGCCAGTAGTATAGGGGGACAGCTCCATGGCTACACCTTC. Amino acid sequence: CASSIGGQLHGYTF.

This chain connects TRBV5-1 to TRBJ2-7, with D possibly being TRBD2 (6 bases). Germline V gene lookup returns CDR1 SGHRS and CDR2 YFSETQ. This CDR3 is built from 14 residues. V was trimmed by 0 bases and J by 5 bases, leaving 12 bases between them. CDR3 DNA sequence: TGCGCCAGCAGCTTGGCGACGGGAGCAGACGAGCAGTACTTC. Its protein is CASSLATGADEQYF.

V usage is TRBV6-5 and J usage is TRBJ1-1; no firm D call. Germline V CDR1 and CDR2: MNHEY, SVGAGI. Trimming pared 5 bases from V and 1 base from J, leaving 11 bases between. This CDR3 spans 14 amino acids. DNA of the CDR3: TGTGCCAGCAGTCCTGCGACGGGGAACACTGAAGCTTTCTTT. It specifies CASSPATGNTEAFF.

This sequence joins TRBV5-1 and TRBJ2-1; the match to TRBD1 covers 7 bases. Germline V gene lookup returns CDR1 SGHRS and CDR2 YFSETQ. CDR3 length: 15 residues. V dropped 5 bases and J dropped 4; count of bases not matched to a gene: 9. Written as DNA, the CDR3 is TGCGCCAGCAGGCTTACAGGGGCGGGTTACAATGAGCAGTTCTTC. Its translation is CASRLTGAGYNEQFF.

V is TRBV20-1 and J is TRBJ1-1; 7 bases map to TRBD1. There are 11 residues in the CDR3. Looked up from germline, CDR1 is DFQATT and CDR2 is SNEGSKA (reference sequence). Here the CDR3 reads CRATGETEAFF. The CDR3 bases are TGCAGGGCCACAGGGGAGACTGAAGCTTTCTTT.